These 19 T cell receptor beta chains came from one sample sequenced in a study of identical twins (dated by TCRdb to 2016 to 2017). The method behind the library was 5' RACE. Instrument on record: Illumina HiSeq 2000. TCRdb trimmed the raw reads at Q25, called clones with MiXCR and kept productive beta chains. Duplicate CDR3 protein sequences are folded into a single record with the most common DNA and genes. Within this sample are about 700,000 distinct CDR3 sequences, with more than 6.5% of them counted one time only. The ten largest clones capture more than 0.75% of the sample. These data were also reused for a study on yellow fever vaccine responses in identical twins.

The sample taken for sequencing was PBMCs. The source is a woman aged 18 to 35 in good health.

This clonotype was counted many times. This chain connects TRBV6-5 to TRBJ2-1, with 14 bases that match TRBD2. The V gene's germline CDR1 is MNHEY and CDR2 SVGAGI. J was trimmed by 5 bases and V by 2 bases; bases with no gene match: 11. CDR3 size: 19 residues. This CDR3 is CASSYLGLAGGPNDNEQFF. The CDR3 nucleotides read TGTGCCAGCAGTTACCTCGGACTAGCGGGGGGTCCCAATGACAATGAGCAGTTCTTC.

The sample holds a few counts of this clonotype. CDR3 nucleotide sequence: TGTGCCAGCAGCTTAGGAGGCGGGGGCCCCATAGAGCAGTACTTC. This translates into CASSLGGGGPIEQYF. The rearrangement uses TRBV7-2 and TRBJ2-7, with a weak D call TRBD2 (7 bases). The germline gives CDR1 SGHTA, CDR2 FQGNSA. V was clipped by 1 base and J by 7 bases, with 17 bases between them. The CDR3 contains 15 residues.

The rearrangement links TRBV3-1 to TRBJ2-5, with 10 bases identical to TRBD2. The CDR3 consists of 16 residues. The V segment lost 2 bases and the J segment 0 bases; nucleotides outside the gene matches: 3. Germline loops: CDR1 LGHDT, CDR2 YNNKEL (reference sequence). The CDR3 spells CASSQTSGEYQETQYF. The CDR3 DNA reads TGTGCCAGCAGCCAAACTAGCGGGGAGTACCAAGAGACCCAGTACTTC.

The chain couples TRBV7-2 to TRBJ2-5; 9 bases match TRBD2. V was clipped by 7 bases and J by 1 base; unmatched bases: 4. CDR1 SGHTA and CDR2 FQGNSA come from the germline V gene. The CDR3 runs 14 residues. CDR3 protein: CASKAGGPQETQYF. In DNA form, the CDR3 reads TGTGCCAGCAAAGCGGGAGGCCCCCAAGAGACCCAGTACTTC. Supplemented by reference TRBV7-2 and TRBJ2-5, the full variable domain reads GAGVSQSPSNKVTEKGKDVELRCDPISGHTALYWYRQSLGQGLEFLIYFQGNSAPDKSGLPSDRFSAERTGGSVSTLTIQRTQQEDSAVYLCASKAGGPQETQYFGPGTRLLVL.

CDR3 sequence: CASSPPTGNQLQYF. Here the CDR3 DNA reads TGTGCCAGCTCACCACCGACAGGGAACCAATTGCAGTATTTT. The chain recombines TRBV18 with TRBJ2-3; 7 positions match TRBD1. The CDR3 is made up of 14 amino acids. Trimming took 0 bases from V and 11 from J; bases not matched to a gene: 8. CDR1 and CDR2 (germline): KGHSH, LQKENI. Complete variable domain (other parts from reference TRBV18 and TRBJ2-3): NAGVMQNPRHLVRRRGQEARLRCSPMKGHSHVYWYRQLPEEGLKFMVYLQKENIIDESGMPKERFSAEFPKEGPSILRIQQVVRGDSAAYFCASSPPTGNQLQYFGPGTRLTVL.

This clonotype was detected ten times or more. This chain joins TRBV28 and TRBJ2-1; the match to TRBD2 covers 15 bases. The J segment lost 6 bases and the V segment lost 6 bases, leaving 12 bases of the junction unmatched. The CDR3 runs 18 residues. CDR1 is MDHEN and CDR2 is SYDVKM in the germline V gene. DNA of the CDR3: TGTGCCAGCAGAGGGACAGGGGGACTAGCGGGAGGAATCAATGAGCAGTTCTTC. Translation: CASRGTGGLAGGINEQFF. Supplemented by reference TRBV28 and TRBJ2-1, the full variable domain reads DVKVTQSSRYLVKRTGEKVFLECVQDMDHENMFWYRQDPGLGLRLIYFSYDVKMKEKGDIPEGYSVSREKKERFSLILESASTNQTSMYLCASRGTGGLAGGINEQFFGPGTRLTVL.

This clonotype showed up just a few times. The chain employs TRBV9 and TRBJ2-2; 8 bases align to TRBD1. Unmatched junction bases numbered 6, after V lost 2 bases and J lost 6 bases. The CDR3 sequence is 15 residues long. The germline CDR1 and CDR2 sequences are SGDLS and YYNGEE. Here the CDR3 reads CASSVRQGAAGELFF. The DNA for the CDR3 is TGTGCCAGCAGCGTGAGGCAGGGGGCAGCCGGGGAGCTGTTTTTT.

The rearrangement uses TRBV14 and TRBJ2-3; maybe TRBD1 (5 bases). The CDR3 length is 15 residues. Trimming pared 0 bases from V and 9 bases from J, leaving 16 bases between. In germline, CDR1 is SGHDN, CDR2 FVKESK. CDR3 sequence reads: CASSQEWGRRETQYF. CDR3 coding DNA: TGTGCCAGCAGCCAAGAGTGGGGCCGCCGAGAGACGCAGTATTTT.

This chain uses TRBV27 with TRBJ2-5; 9 bases align to TRBD2. The V and J ends lost 2 bases and 4 bases, in that order; junction bases with no gene match: 5. This CDR3 has 15 residues. Germline V gene sequence: CDR1 MNHEY, CDR2 SMNVEV (reference sequence). This CDR3 is CASSLGGGAPETQYF. The CDR3 nucleotides read TGTGCCAGCAGTTTAGGCGGGGGGGCCCCAGAGACCCAGTACTTC.

This clonotype was recorded a few times. The V and J genes are TRBV27 and TRBJ2-7, with 7 bases matching TRBD2. The V gene end was trimmed by 6 bases and the J gene end by 3 bases; junction bases not matched to a gene: 8. The germline gives CDR1 MNHEY, CDR2 SMNVEV (reference sequence). This CDR3 is built from 14 residues. CDR3 bases: TGTGCCAGCAGCTCGTCTAGCGGAGACTACGAGCAGTACTTC. Translating it yields CASSSSSGDYEQYF.

This rearrangement joins TRBV5-1 to TRBJ2-3, with D possibly TRBD1 on 6 matching bases. This CDR3 is built from 17 residues. Germline lookup yields CDR1 SGHRS and CDR2 YFSETQ. Trimming stripped 0 bases from V and 2 bases from J, with 16 bases between. The CDR3 nucleotides read TGCGCCAGCAGCTTGGTGGCAGGGGTTTCCTACACAGATACGCAGTATTTT. As protein: CASSLVAGVSYTDTQYF.

This clonotype showed up just a few times. This chain connects TRBV27 to TRBJ1-2; no clear D. CDR1 is MNHEY and CDR2 is SMNVEV in the germline V gene (reference sequence). The CDR3 spans 18 residues. The germline V and J ends were trimmed by 4 bases and 0 bases, with 21 bases remaining between them. Here the CDR3 DNA reads TGTGCCAGCAGTTCTTCAGGCAGGAGCCATCTAGCTAACTATGGCTACACCTTC. Translating gives CASSSSGRSHLANYGYTF.

In this sample, this clonotype turned up many times. The chain carries TRBV5-1 and TRBJ2-3; D possibly corresponds to TRBD2 (6 bases). V was cut by 3 bases and J by 5 bases, with 16 bases left in between. The CDR3 extends over 15 amino acids. Germline CDR1 and CDR2: SGHRS and YFSETQ. The CDR3 loop is CASSSDGGGGDTQYF. The CDR3 DNA reads as TGCGCCAGCAGCTCAGATGGGGGAGGTGGAGATACGCAGTATTTT. The full variable domain, with the rest looked up from reference TRBV5-1 and TRBJ2-3, is KAGVTQTPRYLIKTRGQQVTLSCSPISGHRSVSWYQQTPGQGLQFLFEYFSETQRNKGNFPGRFSGRQFSNSRSEMNVSTLELGDSALYLCASSSDGGGGDTQYFGPGTRLTVL.

The chain uses TRBV6-1 and TRBJ2-6, with a weak D call TRBD1 (5 bases). Trimming took 1 base from V and 5 from J, leaving 9 bases between them. The CDR3 runs to 15 residues. The germline V gene encodes CDR1 MNHNS and CDR2 SASEGT. The CDR3 loop is CASSEGGGWANVLTF. In DNA, the CDR3 is TGTGCCAGCAGTGAAGGGGGCGGCTGGGCCAACGTCCTGACTTTC.

This chain joins TRBV9 and TRBJ2-2, with D perhaps matching TRBD2 (7 bases). V was cut by 3 bases and J by 0 bases, with 15 bases left in between. CDR3 size: 17 residues. Germline CDR1 is SGDLS and CDR2 is YYNGEE. The CDR3 is CASSAWGGPANTGELFF. CDR3 DNA: TGTGCCAGCAGCGCCTGGGGGGGGCCGGCGAACACCGGGGAGCTGTTTTTT.

Only a few counts were recorded for this clonotype. The V call is TRBV7-2, the J call TRBJ2-7; 8 nucleotides line up with TRBD1. This CDR3 region has 14 residues. The V segment lost 5 bases and the J segment 5 bases; nucleotides outside the gene matches: 8. Germline V lookup: CDR1 SGHTA, CDR2 FQGNSA. CDR3 protein: CASSLNRGMNEQYF. The CDR3, as DNA: TGTGCCAGCAGCCTCAACAGGGGGATGAACGAGCAGTACTTC.

This clonotype came up a few times. Mismatch with germline at one junction end may stem from a read error. The rearrangement links TRBV11-2 to TRBJ2-7; 8 bases are shared with TRBD1. This CDR3 contains 15 residues. From germline, CDR1 is SGHAT and CDR2 FQNNGV. The CDR3 loop is CASSLDRDRSVEQYF. CDR3 DNA sequence: TGTGCCAGCAGCCTAGATAGGGACAGGTCCGTCGAGCAGTACTTC.

This clonotype was observed at least ten times. The J gene is TRBJ2-3, the V gene TRBV4-3; D gene uncertain. This CDR3 has 13 residues. Trimming removed 0 bases from V and 5 bases from J, with 6 bases in between. Germline CDR1 LGHNA, CDR2 YSLEER. The DNA of the CDR3 is TGCGCCAGCAGCCAAGATCGAGTAGATACGCAGTATTTT. Amino acids: CASSQDRVDTQYF.

This clonotype was seen repeatedly, ten times or more. CDR3 DNA sequence: TGTGCCAGCAGCTTAGAGATAGCAGGCACTGAAGCTTTCTTT. It encodes CASSLEIAGTEAFF. The rearrangement links TRBV7-9 to TRBJ1-1; D gene uncertain. This CDR3 comprises 14 residues. From germline, CDR1 is SEHNR and CDR2 FQNEAQ (reference sequence). The V end lost 1 base, the J end lost 4 bases, and 10 bases lay between the germline ends.